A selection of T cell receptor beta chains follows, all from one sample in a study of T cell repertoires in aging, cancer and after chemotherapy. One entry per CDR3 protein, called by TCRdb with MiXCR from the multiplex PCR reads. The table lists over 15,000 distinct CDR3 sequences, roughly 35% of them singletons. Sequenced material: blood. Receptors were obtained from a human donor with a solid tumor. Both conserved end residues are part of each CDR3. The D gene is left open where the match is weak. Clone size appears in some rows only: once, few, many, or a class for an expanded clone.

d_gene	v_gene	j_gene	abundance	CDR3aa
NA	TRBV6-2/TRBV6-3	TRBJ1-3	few	CASSSSLPSGNTIYF
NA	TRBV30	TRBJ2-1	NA	CAWSGGEGEQFF
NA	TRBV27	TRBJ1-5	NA	CASQQGRRNNQPQHF
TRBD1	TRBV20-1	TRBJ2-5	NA	CSAKPGQGRETQYF
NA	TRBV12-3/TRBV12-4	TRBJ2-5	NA	CASRPLGGQETQYF
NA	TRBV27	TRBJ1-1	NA	CASSLLGRGTEAFF
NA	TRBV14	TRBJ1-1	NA	CASSQAWVTMNTEAFF
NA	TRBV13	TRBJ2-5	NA	CASSRGRPETQYF
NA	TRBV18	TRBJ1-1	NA	CASSLRGAGWNTEAFF
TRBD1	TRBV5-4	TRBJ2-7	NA	CASSRGQDYEQYF
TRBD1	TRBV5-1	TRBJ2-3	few	CASSLEGQGSDTQYF
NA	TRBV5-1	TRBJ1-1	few	CASSFGGGETEAFF
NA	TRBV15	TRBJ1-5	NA	CATSRDRGARQPQHF
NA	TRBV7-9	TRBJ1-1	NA	CASSLAGALAGEAFF
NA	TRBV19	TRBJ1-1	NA	CASSIARTEAFF
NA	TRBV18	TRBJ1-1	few	CASSPQGTEAFF
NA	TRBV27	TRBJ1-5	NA	CASSARGGQPQHF
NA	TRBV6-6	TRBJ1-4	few	CASTYLGGGNEKLFF
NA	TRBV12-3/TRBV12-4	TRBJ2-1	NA	CASSREDPRQFF
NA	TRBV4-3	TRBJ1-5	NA	CASSQDLTGLSGQPQHF
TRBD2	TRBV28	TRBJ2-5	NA	CASRTGTSTEETQYF
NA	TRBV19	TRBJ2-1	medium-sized	CASSIDGQRSYNEQFF
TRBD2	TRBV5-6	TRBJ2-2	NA	CASSAGTSAGELFF
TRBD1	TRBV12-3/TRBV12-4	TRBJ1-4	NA	CASSGQALATNEKLFF
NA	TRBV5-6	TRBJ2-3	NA	CASSPSDGSADTQYF
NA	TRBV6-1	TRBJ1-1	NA	CASSGQKNTEAFF
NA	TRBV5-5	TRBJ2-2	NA	CASSLEGGELFF
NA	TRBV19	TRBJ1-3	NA	CASTPGTVGNTIYF
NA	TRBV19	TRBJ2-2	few	CASRNLVNTGELFF
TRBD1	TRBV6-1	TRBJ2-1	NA	CASSVVDRGPYNEQFF
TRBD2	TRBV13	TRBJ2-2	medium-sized	CASSSPLAGGVGELFF
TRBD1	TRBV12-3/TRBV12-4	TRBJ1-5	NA	CASSFGARGSQPQHF
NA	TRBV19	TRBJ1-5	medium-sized	CASNVADSNQPQHF
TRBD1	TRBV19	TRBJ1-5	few	CASSPGQVSSNQPQHF
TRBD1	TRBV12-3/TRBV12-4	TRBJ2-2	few	CASQAGQGGNTGELFF
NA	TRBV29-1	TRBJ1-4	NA	CSVEETGSANEKLFF
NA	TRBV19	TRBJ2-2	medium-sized	CASSMLGQSTGELFF
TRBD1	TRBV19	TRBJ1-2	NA	CASSPTPQGAYGYTF
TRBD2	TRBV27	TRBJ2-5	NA	CASRPGGGRETQYF
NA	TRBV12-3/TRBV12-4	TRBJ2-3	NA	CASSEERDTQYF
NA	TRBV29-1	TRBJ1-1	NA	CSVEGLNTEAFF
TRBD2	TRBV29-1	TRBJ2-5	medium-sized	CSVGTGGPGETQYF